The rows below give T cell receptor beta chains drawn from one sample of a study of blood T cells in healthy people across ages. TCRdb passed the 5' RACE reads through MiXCR, listing each CDR3 protein once. The sample gives some 1.4 million distinct CDR3 sequences, around 42% of which show up once; under 8% is in the top ten. Specimen: blood. All receptors derive from a woman aged 18-30 years in good health. Both conserved end residues are part of each CDR3. D genes are given only for firm matches. Some rows have no size entry. The others give once, few or many, or a class for an expanded clone.

size: few; V: TRBV24-1; D: TRBD2; J: TRBJ2-5; CDR3: CATSDLSREGIEKQYF; DNA: TGTGCCACCAGTGATTTATCGCGGGAGGGTATTGAGAAGCAGTACTTC
size: NA; V: TRBV6-2/TRBV6-3; D: TRBD1; J: TRBJ2-7; CDR3: CASSPWARTGGNNEQYF; DNA: TGTGCCAGCAGCCCCTGGGCCCGGACAGGGGGTAACAATGAGCAGTACTTC
size: few; V: TRBV20-1; D: TRBD2; J: TRBJ2-3; CDR3: CSARVTSGGATDTQYF; DNA: TGCAGTGCTAGAGTGACTAGCGGGGGGGCCACAGATACGCAGTATTTT
size: NA; V: TRBV14; D: NA; J: TRBJ1-2; CDR3: CASSQSLNEEDGYTF; DNA: TGTGCCAGCAGCCAATCTCTTAATGAGGAGGATGGCTACACCTTC
size: NA; V: TRBV27; D: NA; J: TRBJ2-6; CDR3: CASSSHRGANVLTF; DNA: TGTGCCAGCAGCTCGCACAGGGGGGCCAACGTCCTGACTTTC
size: NA; V: TRBV4-1; D: TRBD1; J: TRBJ1-1; CDR3: CASSQVQGGLNTEAFF; DNA: TGCGCCAGCAGCCAGGTCCAGGGGGGATTGAACACTGAAGCTTTCTTT
size: once; V: TRBV28; D: NA; J: TRBJ2-7; CDR3: CASSFPLGGNHNEQYF; DNA: TGTGCCAGCAGTTTCCCCCTGGGGGGCAACCACAATGAGCAGTACTTC
size: NA; V: TRBV20-1; D: NA; J: TRBJ2-7; CDR3: CSAIGYSYEQYF; DNA: TGCAGTGCCATAGGTTACTCCTACGAGCAGTACTTC
size: NA; V: TRBV18; D: NA; J: TRBJ1-1; CDR3: CASSPREDLGPEAFF; DNA: TGTGCCAGCTCACCGCGGGAGGACTTGGGGCCTGAAGCTTTCTTT
size: NA; V: TRBV6-2/TRBV6-3; D: NA; J: TRBJ1-1; CDR3: CASIDISPTEAFF; DNA: TGTGCCAGCATCGACATTTCGCCCACTGAAGCTTTCTTT
size: NA; V: TRBV20-1; D: TRBD2; J: TRBJ2-7; CDR3: CSAGRVPGLGWYEQYF; DNA: TGCAGTGCTGGGAGGGTACCGGGACTGGGATGGTACGAGCAGTACTTC
size: NA; V: TRBV12-3/TRBV12-4; D: NA; J: TRBJ2-7; CDR3: CASSADRNDYEQYF; DNA: TGTGCCAGCAGTGCCGACAGAAATGACTACGAGCAGTACTTC
size: NA; V: TRBV9; D: TRBD1; J: TRBJ2-7; CDR3: CASNKRDRGDEQYF; DNA: TGTGCCAGCAACAAACGGGACAGGGGAGACGAGCAGTACTTC
size: NA; V: TRBV3-1; D: NA; J: TRBJ1-2; CDR3: CASSQAAGANYGYTF; DNA: TGTGCCAGCAGCCAAGCGGCGGGGGCAAACTATGGCTACACCTTC
size: NA; V: TRBV2; D: TRBD1; J: TRBJ2-1; CDR3: CASRDRDRIYNEQFF; DNA: TGTGCCAGCAGAGATCGGGACAGGATTTACAATGAGCAGTTCTTC
size: once; V: TRBV30; D: NA; J: TRBJ2-3; CDR3: CAWSVTRVSSTDTQYF; DNA: TGTGCCTGGAGTGTTACCAGGGTATCTAGCACAGATACGCAGTATTTT
size: once; V: TRBV6-6; D: NA; J: TRBJ1-4; CDR3: CASKGGMGEKLFF; DNA: TGTGCCAGCAAGGGGGGAATGGGTGAAAAACTGTTTTTT
size: NA; V: TRBV20-1; D: NA; J: TRBJ1-1; CDR3: CSARSYSGTASGAFF; DNA: TGCAGTGCTAGGAGCTACTCCGGGACGGCGAGCGGTGCTTTCTTT
size: NA; V: TRBV7-9; D: NA; J: TRBJ1-2; CDR3: CASSLGRRQDGYTF; DNA: TGTGCCAGCAGCTTAGGTAGGCGGCAGGATGGCTACACCTTC
size: NA; V: TRBV10-3; D: TRBD1; J: TRBJ2-7; CDR3: CAAGGSVYEQYF; DNA: TGTGCCGCAGGGGGATCGGTCTACGAGCAGTACTTC
size: few; V: TRBV28; D: NA; J: TRBJ2-3; CDR3: CASSPHASGGNTQYF; DNA: TGTGCCAGCAGTCCTCACGCCTCCGGGGGAAATACGCAGTATTTT
size: NA; V: TRBV29-1; D: NA; J: TRBJ1-3; CDR3: CSVLSGNTIYF; DNA: TGCAGCGTCCTCTCTGGAAACACCATATATTTT